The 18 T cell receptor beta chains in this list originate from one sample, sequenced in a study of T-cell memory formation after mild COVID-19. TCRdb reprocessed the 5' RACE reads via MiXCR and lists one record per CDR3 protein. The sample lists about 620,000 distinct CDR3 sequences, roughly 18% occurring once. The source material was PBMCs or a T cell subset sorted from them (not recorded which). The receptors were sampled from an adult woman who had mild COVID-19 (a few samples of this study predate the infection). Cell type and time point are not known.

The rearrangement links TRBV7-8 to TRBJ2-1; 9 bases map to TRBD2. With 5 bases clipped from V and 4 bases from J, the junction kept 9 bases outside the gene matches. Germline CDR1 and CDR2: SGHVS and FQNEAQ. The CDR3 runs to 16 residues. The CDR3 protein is CASSTRLAASYNEQFF. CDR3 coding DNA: TGTGCCAGCAGCACCCGACTAGCGGCTTCTTACAATGAGCAGTTCTTC.

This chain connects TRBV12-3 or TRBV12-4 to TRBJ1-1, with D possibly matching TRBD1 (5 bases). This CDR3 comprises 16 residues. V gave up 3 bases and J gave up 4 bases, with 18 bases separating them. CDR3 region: CASSFLKGRGSTEAFF. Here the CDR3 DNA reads TGTGCCAGCAGTTTTCTGAAAGGGAGGGGTAGCACTGAAGCTTTCTTT.

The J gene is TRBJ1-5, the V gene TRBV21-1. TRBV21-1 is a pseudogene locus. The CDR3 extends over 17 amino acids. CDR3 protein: CASSSRGQGLKGQPQHF. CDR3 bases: TGTGCCAGCAGCTCCAGAGGTCAGGGCCTGAAGGGTCAGCCCCAGCATTTT.

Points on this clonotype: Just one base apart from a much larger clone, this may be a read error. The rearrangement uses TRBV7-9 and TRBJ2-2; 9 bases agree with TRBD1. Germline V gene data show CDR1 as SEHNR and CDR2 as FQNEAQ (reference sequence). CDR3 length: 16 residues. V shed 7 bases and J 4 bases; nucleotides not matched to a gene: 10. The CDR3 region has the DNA TGTGCCAGCAAAATTTCCGGGACAGGGATCACCGGGGAGCTGTTTTTT. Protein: CASKISGTGITGELFF.

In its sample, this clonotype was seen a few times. The CDR3 spells CASSLSREQETQYF. The CDR3 nucleotides read TGTGCCAGCAGCTTAAGCAGGGAACAAGAGACCCAGTACTTC. The genes are TRBV7-3 and TRBJ2-5, with a weak D call TRBD1 (5 bases). Trimming took 1 base from V and 2 from J, leaving 8 bases between them. In germline, CDR1 is SGHTA, CDR2 FQGTGA. The CDR3 is made up of 14 amino acids. The variable domain in full, completed from reference TRBV7-3 and TRBJ2-5, reads GAGVSQTPSNKVTEKGKYVELRCDPISGHTALYWYRQSLGQGPEFLIYFQGTGAADDSGLPNDRFFAVRPEGSVSTLKIQRTERGDSAVYLCASSLSREQETQYFGPGTRLLVL.

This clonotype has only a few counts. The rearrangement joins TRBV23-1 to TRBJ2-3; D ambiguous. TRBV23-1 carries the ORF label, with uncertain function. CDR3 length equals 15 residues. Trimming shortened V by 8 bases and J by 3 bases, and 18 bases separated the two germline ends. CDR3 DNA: TGCGCCAGCTTTCCCCCAGAGACCTCTACAGATACGCAGTATTTT. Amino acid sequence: CASFPPETSTDTQYF.

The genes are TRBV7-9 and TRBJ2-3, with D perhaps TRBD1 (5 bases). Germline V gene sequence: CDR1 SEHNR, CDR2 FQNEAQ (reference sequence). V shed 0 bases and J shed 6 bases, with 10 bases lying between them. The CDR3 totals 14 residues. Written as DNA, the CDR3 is TGTGCCAGCAGCTTAGCCCTTCAGGGCGATACGCAGTATTTT. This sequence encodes CASSLALQGDTQYF.

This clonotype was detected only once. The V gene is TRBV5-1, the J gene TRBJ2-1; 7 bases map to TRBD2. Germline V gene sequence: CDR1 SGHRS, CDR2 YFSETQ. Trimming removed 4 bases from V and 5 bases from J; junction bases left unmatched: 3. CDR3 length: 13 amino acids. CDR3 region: CASSSGKDNEQFF. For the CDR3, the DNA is TGCGCCAGCAGCAGCGGGAAAGACAATGAGCAGTTCTTC. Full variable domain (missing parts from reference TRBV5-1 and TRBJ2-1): KAGVTQTPRYLIKTRGQQVTLSCSPISGHRSVSWYQQTPGQGLQFLFEYFSETQRNKGNFPGRFSGRQFSNSRSEMNVSTLELGDSALYLCASSSGKDNEQFFGPGTRLTVL.

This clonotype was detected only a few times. CDR3 DNA sequence: TGCAGCGTCGCGGGCCTATTGACCTACGAGCAGTACTTC. Translated: CSVAGLLTYEQYF. The rearrangement uses TRBV29-1 and TRBJ2-7; D may be TRBD2 (5 bases). CDR3 length equals 13 residues. V dropped 6 bases and J dropped 2 bases, with 14 bases sitting between them. CDR1 is SQVTM and CDR2 is ANQGSEA in the germline V gene.

The CDR3 DNA is TGCGCCAGCAGCTTGGCAAGGGGGCCATCTGAAGCTTTCTTT. Translation gives CASSLARGPSEAFF. The rearrangement uses TRBV5-1 and TRBJ1-1, with TRBD1 identical over 7 bases. Germline loops: CDR1 SGHRS, CDR2 YFSETQ. J lost 6 bases, V lost 0 bases, and 5 bases had no gene match. CDR3 length: 14 amino acids.

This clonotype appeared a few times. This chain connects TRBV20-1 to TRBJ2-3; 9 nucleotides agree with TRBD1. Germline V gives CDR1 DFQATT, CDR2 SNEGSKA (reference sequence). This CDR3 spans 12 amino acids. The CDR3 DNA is TGCAGCCCGGGACAGGGTACAGATACGCAGTATTTT. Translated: CSPGQGTDTQYF.

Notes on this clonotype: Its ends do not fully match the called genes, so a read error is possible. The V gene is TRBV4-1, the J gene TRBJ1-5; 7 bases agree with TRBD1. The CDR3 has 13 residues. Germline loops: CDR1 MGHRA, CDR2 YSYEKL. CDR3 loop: CASSKDRAQPQHF. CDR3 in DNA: TGCGCCAGCAGCAAAGACAGGGCCCAGCCCCAGCATTTT.

CDR3 sequence (DNA): TGTGCCACCAACGGGAACACCGGGGAGCTGTTTTTT. It codes for CATNGNTGELFF. The chain uses TRBV24-1 and TRBJ2-2; D unresolved. The CDR3 covers 12 residues. Per the germline V gene, CDR1 is KGHDR and CDR2 is SFDVKD. Trimming took off 8 bases at V and 1 base at J, with 4 bases between the two ends.

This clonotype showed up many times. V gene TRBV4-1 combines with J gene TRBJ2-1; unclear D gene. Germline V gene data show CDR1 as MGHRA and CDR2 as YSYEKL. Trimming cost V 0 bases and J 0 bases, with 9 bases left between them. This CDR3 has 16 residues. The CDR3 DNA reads TGCGCCAGCAGCCAAGAAGGCCGCCACTCCTACAATGAGCAGTTCTTC. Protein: CASSQEGRHSYNEQFF.

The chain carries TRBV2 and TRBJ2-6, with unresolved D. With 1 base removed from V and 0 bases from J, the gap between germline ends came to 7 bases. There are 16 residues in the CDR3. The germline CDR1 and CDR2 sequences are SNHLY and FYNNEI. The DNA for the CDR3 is TGTGCCAGCAGTGAAGTGGCCAACTCTGGGGCCAACGTCCTGACTTTC. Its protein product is CASSEVANSGANVLTF.

CDR3 in amino acids: CASSVRGVSYNEQFF. CDR3 bases: TGTGCCAGCAGCGTGCGGGGGGTCTCCTACAATGAGCAGTTCTTC. The chain joins TRBV5-4 to TRBJ2-1; 8 bases are a match to TRBD2. The CDR3 runs 15 residues. Germline V gene lookup returns CDR1 SGHNT and CDR2 YYREEE (reference sequence). The junction had 3 bases not matched to a gene; V was cut back by 4 bases and J by 0 bases.

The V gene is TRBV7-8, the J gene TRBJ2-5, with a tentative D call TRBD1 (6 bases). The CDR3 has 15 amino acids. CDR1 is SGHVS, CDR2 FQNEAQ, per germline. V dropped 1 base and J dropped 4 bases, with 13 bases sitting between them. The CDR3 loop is CASSLGTSRGETQYF. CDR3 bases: TGTGCCAGCAGCTTAGGGACCAGCAGGGGAGAGACCCAGTACTTC.

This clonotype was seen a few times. CDR3 sequence reads: CASSRSGVEQFF. CDR3 coding DNA: TGTGCCAGCAGCCGTTCGGGCGTTGAGCAGTTCTTC. The chain combines TRBV11-2 with TRBJ2-1; D unclear. The CDR3 contains 12 residues. The V end lost 5 bases, the J end lost 9 bases, and 11 bases lay between the germline ends. Germline CDR1 is SGHAT and CDR2 is FQNNGV.